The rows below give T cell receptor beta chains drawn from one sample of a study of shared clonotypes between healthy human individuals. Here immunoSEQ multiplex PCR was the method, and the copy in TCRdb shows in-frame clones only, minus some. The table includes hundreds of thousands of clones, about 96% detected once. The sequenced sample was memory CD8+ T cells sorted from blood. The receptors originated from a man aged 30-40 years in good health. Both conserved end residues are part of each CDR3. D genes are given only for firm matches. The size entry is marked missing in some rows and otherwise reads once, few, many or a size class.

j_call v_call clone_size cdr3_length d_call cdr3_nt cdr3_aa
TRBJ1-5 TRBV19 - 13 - TGTGCCAGCACCTGGTTGGGCAATCAGCCCCAGCATTTT CASTWLGNQPQHF
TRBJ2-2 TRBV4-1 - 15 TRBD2 TGCGCCAGCAGCTTACCCACTAGCGGCACCGGGGAGCTGTTTTTT CASSLPTSGTGELFF
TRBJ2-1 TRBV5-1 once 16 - TGCGCCAGCAGCTTGGCTGGGACACCCTCCTACAATGAGCAGTTCTTC CASSLAGTPSYNEQFF
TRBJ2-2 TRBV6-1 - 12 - TGTGCCAGCAGACTGTTCACCGGGGAGCTGTTTTTT CASRLFTGELFF
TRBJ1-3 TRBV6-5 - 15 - TGTGCCAGCAGTTATGACAGCCTCTCTGGAAACACCATATATTTT CASSYDSLSGNTIYF
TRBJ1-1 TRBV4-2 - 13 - TGTGCCAGCAGCCAAGCGGACAGACCGGAAGCTTTCTTT CASSQADRPEAFF
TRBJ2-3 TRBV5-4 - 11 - TGTGCCAGCAGCAGCACAGATACGCAGTATTTT CASSSTDTQYF
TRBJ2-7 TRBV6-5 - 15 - TGTGCCAGCAGTTACTCTAGCACCCACTCTTACGAGCAGTACTTC CASSYSSTHSYEQYF
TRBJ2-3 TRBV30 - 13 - TGTGCCTGGAGTGTCGGGAGCACAGATACGCAGTATTTT CAWSVGSTDTQYF
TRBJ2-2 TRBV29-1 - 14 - TGCAGCGTCCGAAAGGACAGTTGGACCGGGGAGCTGTTTTTT CSVRKDSWTGELFF
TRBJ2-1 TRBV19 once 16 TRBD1 TGTGCCAGCACCTCCCCCGGGACAGGGGTAAGGGATGAGCAGTTCTTC CASTSPGTGVRDEQFF
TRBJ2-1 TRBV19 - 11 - TGTGCCAGTAGTTACCGGAATGAGCAGTTCTTC CASSYRNEQFF
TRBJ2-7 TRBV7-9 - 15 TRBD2 TGTGCCAGCAGCGCTCGGACTAGCGGAAACTACGAGCAGTACTTC CASSARTSGNYEQYF
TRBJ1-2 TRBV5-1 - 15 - TGCGCCAGCAGCTTGGAGCCCGGGACTAACTATGGCTACACCTTC CASSLEPGTNYGYTF
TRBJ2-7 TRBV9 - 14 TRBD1 TGTGCCAGCAGCGTAGGTGGACAGGCCTACGAGCAGTACTTC CASSVGGQAYEQYF
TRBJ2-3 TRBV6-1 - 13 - TGTGCCAGCAGTAGGGGGTCGGCAGATACGCAGTATTTT CASSRGSADTQYF
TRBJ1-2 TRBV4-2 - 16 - TGTGCCAGCAGCCAAGAAAGAGGACCACTTAACTATGGCTACACCTTC CASSQERGPLNYGYTF
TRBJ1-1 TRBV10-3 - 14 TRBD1 TGTGCCATCAGTGACAGGGGGCGCAACACTGAAGCTTTCTTT CAISDRGRNTEAFF
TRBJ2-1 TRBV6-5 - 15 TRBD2 TGTGCCAGCAGAGGGACTAGCGGGAAGTACAATGAGCAGTTCTTC CASRGTSGKYNEQFF
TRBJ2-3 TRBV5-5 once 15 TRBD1 TGTGCCAGCAGCAGCCCCGGGACAGGGGCCGATACGCAGTATTTT CASSSPGTGADTQYF
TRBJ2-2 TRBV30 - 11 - TGTGCCTGGACTCGGAACGGGGAGCTGTTTTTT CAWTRNGELFF
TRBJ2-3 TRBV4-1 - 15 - TGCGCCAGCAGCCAAGTTCGTTCAGGGCGGGATACGCAGTATTTT CASSQVRSGRDTQYF
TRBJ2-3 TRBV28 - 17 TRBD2 TGTGCCAGCAGTTTATACAAAGCGGGAGGAGGCACAGATACGCAGTATTTT CASSLYKAGGGTDTQYF
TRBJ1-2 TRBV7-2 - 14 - TGTGCCAGGGAGAGATCGGGGACTGCCTATGGCTACACCTTC CARERSGTAYGYTF
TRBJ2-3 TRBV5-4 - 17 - TGTGCCAGCAGCCGCAATCCCGGAGAGACAGACACAGATACGCAGTATTTT CASSRNPGETDTDTQYF
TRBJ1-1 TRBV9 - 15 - TGTGCCAGCAGCTTCATCGGGGGCCCTGGCACTGAAGCTTTCTTT CASSFIGGPGTEAFF
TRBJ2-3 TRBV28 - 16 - TGTGCCACCTCACCCAATAGCGGTACTAGCACAGATACGCAGTATTTT CATSPNSGTSTDTQYF
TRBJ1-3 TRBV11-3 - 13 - TGTGCCAGCAGTAAAAGCTCTGGAAACACCATATATTTT CASSKSSGNTIYF
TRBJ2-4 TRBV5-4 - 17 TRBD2 TGTGCCAGCAGCCCAAGCGGGAGGGCCGCTATTCAAAACATTCAGTACTTC CASSPSGRAAIQNIQYF
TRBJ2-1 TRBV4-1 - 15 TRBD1 TGCGCCAGCAGCCAAGCCAGGGGGCCCTACAATGAGCAGTTCTTC CASSQARGPYNEQFF
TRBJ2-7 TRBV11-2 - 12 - TGTGCCAGCAGCTTAGCGCGCTACGAGCAGTACTTC CASSLARYEQYF
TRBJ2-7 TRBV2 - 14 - TGTGCCAGCAGGGACCGGGGCCTCTCGGGCGAGCAGTACTTC CASRDRGLSGEQYF
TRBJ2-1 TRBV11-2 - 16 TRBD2 TGTGCCAGCAGCCTCCGACTAGCGGTTTCCTACAATGAGCAGTTCTTC CASSLRLAVSYNEQFF
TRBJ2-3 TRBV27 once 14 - TGTGCCACAAAAAAACCGTCTAGCACAGATACGCAGTATTTT CATKKPSSTDTQYF
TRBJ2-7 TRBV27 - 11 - TGTGCCAGCAGACCCCACCGTGAGCAGTACTTC CASRPHREQYF
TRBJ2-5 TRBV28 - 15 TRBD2 TGTGCCAGCAACTTCGGTAGAGCGGGGGTCGAGACCCAGTACTTC CASNFGRAGVETQYF
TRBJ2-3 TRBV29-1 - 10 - TGCAGCGCGGGGACAGATACGCAGTATTTT CSAGTDTQYF
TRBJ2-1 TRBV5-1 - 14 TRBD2 TGCGCCAGCAGCTTAGCTAGCGGGAGCAATGAGCAGTTCTTC CASSLASGSNEQFF
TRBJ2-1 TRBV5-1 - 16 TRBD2 TGCGCCAGCAGCTTGGTAGCGGGAGTAGCCTACAATGAGCAGTTCTTC CASSLVAGVAYNEQFF
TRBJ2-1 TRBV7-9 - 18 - TGTGCCAGCAGCTCAAATATTCCCCTAGCAGAACCCTACAATGAGCAGTTCTTC CASSSNIPLAEPYNEQFF
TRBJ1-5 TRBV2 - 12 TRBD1 TGTGCCAGCCGACAGGGTAGGCAGCCCCAGCATTTT CASRQGRQPQHF
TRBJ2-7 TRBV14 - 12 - TGTGCCAGCAGCCAAGTATCCTACGAGCAGTACTTC CASSQVSYEQYF
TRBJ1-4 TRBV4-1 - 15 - TGCGCCAGCGGTAGGACGGATGCCAATAATGAAAAACTGTTTTTT CASGRTDANNEKLFF
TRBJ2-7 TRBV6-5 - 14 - TGTGCCAGCAGCTCCGGGACACCAAGACGGGAGCAGTACTTC CASSSGTPRREQYF
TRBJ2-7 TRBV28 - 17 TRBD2 TGTGCCAGCAGTGCCTCTACTAGCGGGTGGGGGGTCTACGAGCAGTACTTC CASSASTSGWGVYEQYF
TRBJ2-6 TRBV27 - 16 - TGTGCCAGCAGTTTAGTGGACAACTCTGGGGCCAACGTCCTGACTTTC CASSLVDNSGANVLTF
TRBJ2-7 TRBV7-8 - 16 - TGTGCCAGCAGCTTCAAACCCGGACAGTCCTCCTACGAGCAGTACTTC CASSFKPGQSSYEQYF
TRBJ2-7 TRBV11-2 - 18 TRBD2 TGTGCCAGCAGCTTAGGGGGCCTAGCGGGAGGTAGGGGCGACGAGCAGTACTTC CASSLGGLAGGRGDEQYF
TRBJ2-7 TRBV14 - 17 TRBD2 TGTGCCAGCAGCCAACCCCGGAAGGCGGGAGGACCATACGAGCAGTACTTC CASSQPRKAGGPYEQYF
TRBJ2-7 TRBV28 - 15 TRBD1 TGTGCCAGCAGTTTTCAGGGGGCAGGCTCCTACGAGCAGTACTTC CASSFQGAGSYEQYF
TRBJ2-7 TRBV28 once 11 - TGTGCCAGCAGTCCCCAGATCGAGCAGTACTTC CASSPQIEQYF
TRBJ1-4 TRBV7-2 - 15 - TGTGCCAGCAGCTTAGTAGCAGGGAAGAGTGAAAAACTGTTTTTT CASSLVAGKSEKLFF
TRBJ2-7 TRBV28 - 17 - TGTGCCAGCAGTTTATGGGCTTCCGGGACGGGGACCTACGAGCAGTACTTC CASSLWASGTGTYEQYF